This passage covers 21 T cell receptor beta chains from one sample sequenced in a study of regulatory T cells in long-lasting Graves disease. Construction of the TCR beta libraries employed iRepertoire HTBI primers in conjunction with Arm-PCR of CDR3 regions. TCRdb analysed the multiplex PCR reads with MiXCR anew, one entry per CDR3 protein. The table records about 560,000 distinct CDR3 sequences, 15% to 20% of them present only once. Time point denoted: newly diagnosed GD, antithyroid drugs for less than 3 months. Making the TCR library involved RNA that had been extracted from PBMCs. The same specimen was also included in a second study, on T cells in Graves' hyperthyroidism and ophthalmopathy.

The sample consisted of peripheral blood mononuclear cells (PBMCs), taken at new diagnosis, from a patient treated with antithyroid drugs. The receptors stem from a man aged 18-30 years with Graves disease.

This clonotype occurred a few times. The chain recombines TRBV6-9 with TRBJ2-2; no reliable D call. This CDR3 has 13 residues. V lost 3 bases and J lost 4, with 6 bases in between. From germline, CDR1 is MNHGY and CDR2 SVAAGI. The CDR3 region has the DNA TGTGCCAGCAGTTACGTGGTCACCGGGGAGCTGTTTTTT. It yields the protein CASSYVVTGELFF.

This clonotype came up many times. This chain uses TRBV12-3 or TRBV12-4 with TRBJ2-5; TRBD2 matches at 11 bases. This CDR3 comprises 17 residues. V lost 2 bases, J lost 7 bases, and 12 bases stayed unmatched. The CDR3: CASSLKFGTSGLGTQYF. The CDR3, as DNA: TGTGCCAGCAGTTTAAAGTTCGGGACTAGCGGCCTCGGGACCCAGTACTTC.

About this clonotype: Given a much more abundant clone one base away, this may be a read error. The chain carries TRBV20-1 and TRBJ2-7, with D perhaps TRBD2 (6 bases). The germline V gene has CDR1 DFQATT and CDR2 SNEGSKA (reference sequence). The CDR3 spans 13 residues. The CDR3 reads CSATSDGSYAQYF. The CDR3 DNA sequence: TGCAGTGCTACCTCGGACGGGAGCTACGCGCAGTACTTC.

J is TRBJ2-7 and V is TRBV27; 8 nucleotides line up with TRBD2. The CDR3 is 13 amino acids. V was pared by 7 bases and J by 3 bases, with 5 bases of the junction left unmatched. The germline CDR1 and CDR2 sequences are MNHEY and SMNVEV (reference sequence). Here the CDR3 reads CASTTAGGYEQYF. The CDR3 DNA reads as TGTGCCAGCACTACCGCGGGGGGCTACGAGCAGTACTTC.

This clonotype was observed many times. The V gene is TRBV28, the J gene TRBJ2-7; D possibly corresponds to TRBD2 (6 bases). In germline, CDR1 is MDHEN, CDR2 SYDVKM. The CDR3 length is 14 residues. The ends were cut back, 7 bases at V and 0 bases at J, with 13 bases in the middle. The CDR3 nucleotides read TGTGCCAGCACCCTCGGAGGGAGCTCCTACGAGCAGTACTTC. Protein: CASTLGGSSYEQYF.

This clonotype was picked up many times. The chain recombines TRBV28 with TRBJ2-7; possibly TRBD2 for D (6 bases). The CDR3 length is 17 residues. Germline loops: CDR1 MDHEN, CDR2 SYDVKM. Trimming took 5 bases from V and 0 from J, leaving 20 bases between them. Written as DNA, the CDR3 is TGTGCCAGCAGTAAGCCGGGACTTAAAGTTAGCTCCTACGAGCAGTACTTC. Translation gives CASSKPGLKVSSYEQYF.

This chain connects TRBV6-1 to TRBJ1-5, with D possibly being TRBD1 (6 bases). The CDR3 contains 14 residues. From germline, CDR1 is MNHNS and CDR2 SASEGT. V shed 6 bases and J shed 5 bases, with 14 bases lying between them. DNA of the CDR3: TGTGCCAGCAGGAGGGGGGGCGGGGATCAGCCCCAGCATTTT. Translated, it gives CASRRGGGDQPQHF.

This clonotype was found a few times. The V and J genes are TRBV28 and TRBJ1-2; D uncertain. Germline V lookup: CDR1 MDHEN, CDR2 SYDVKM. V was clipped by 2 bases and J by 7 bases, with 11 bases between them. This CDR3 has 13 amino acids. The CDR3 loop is CASSLPNSSGYTF. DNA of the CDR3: TGTGCCAGCAGTTTACCAAACAGCTCTGGCTACACCTTC.

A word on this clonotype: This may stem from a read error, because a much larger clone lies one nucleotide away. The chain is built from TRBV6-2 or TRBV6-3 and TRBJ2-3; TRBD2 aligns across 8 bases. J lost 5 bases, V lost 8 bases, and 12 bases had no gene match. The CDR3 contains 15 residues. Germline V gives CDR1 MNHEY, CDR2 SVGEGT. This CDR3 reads CASAYGTRDLDTQYF. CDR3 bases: TGTGCCAGCGCCTACGGGACTAGGGACCTAGATACGCAGTATTTT.

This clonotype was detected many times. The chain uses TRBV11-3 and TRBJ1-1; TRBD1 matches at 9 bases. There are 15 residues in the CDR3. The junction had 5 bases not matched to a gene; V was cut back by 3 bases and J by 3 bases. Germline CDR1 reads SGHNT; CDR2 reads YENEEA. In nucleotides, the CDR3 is TGTGCCAGCAGCTTGACAGGGGGAGAGGACACTGAAGCTTTCTTT. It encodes CASSLTGGEDTEAFF.

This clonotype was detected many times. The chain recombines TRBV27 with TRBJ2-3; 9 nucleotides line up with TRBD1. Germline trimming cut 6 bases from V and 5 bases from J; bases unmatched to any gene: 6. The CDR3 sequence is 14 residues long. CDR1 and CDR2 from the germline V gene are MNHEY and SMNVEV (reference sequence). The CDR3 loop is CASRRTGEEDTQYF. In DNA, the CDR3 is TGTGCCAGCAGGAGGACAGGGGAGGAAGATACGCAGTATTTT.

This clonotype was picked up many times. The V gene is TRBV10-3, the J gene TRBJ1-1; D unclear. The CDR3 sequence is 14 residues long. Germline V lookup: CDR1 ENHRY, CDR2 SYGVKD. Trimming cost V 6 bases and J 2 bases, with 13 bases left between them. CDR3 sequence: CAIREPGPNTEAFF. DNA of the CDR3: TGTGCCATCAGGGAGCCGGGCCCTAACACTGAAGCTTTCTTT.

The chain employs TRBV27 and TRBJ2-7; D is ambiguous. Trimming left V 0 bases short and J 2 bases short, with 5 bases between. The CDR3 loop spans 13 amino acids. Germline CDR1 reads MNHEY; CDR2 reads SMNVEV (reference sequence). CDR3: CASSLSSPYEQYF. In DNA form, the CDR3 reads TGTGCCAGCAGTTTATCGTCCCCCTACGAGCAGTACTTC.

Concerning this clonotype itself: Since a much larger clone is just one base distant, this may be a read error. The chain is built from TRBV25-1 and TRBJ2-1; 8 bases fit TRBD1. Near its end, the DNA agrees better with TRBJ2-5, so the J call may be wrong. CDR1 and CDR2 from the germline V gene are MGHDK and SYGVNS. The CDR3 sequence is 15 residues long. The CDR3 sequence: CANSEYQGAGETQYF. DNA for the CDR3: TGTGCCAACAGTGAATATCAGGGGGCCGGGGAGACCCAGTACTTC.

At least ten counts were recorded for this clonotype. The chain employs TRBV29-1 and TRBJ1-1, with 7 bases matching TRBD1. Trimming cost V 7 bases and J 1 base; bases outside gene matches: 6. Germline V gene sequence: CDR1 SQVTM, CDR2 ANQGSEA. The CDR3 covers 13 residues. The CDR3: CSASRGTNTEAFF. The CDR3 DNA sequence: TGCAGCGCCTCCAGGGGGACGAACACTGAAGCTTTCTTT. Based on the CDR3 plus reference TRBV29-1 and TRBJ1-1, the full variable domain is SAVISQKPSRDICQRGTSLTIQCQVDSQVTMMFWYRQQPGQSLTLIATANQGSEATYESGFVIDKFPISRPNLTFSTLTVSNMSPEDSSIYLCSASRGTNTEAFFGQGTRLTVV.

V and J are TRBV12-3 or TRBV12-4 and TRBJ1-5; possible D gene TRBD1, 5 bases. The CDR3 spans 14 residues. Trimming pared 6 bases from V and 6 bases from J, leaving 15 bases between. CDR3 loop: CASSAVTAGQPQHF. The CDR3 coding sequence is TGTGCCAGCAGCGCCGTGACAGCGGGTCAGCCCCAGCATTTT.

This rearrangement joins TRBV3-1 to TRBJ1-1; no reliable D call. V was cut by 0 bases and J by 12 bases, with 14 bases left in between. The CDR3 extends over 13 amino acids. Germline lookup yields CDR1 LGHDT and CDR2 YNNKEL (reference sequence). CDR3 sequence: CASSQDRHGETFF. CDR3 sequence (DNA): TGTGCCAGCAGCCAAGATCGGCACGGCGAAACTTTCTTT.

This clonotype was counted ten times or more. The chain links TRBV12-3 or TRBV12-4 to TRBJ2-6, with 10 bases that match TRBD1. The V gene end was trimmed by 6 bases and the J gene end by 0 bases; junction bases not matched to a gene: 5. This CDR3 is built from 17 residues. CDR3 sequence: CASSTGTGDSGANVLTF. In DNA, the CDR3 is TGTGCCAGCAGCACCGGGACAGGGGACTCTGGGGCCAACGTCCTGACTTTC.

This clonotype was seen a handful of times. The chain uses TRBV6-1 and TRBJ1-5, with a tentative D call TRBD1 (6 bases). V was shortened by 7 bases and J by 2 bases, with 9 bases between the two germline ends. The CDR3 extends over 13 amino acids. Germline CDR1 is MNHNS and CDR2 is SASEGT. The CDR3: CASTGVRNQPQHF. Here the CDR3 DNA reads TGTGCCAGCACAGGGGTACGCAATCAGCCCCAGCATTTT.

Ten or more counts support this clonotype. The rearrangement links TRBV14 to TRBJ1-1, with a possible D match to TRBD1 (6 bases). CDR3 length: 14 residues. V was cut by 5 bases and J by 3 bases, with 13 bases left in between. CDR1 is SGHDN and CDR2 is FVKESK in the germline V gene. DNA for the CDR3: TGTGCCAGCAGCACCGCCTACAGGGACACTGAAGCTTTCTTT. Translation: CASSTAYRDTEAFF.

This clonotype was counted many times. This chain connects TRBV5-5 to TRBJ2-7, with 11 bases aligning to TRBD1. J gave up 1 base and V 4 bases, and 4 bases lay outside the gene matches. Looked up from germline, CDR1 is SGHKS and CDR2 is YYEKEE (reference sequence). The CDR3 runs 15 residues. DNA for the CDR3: TGTGCCAGCAGCCAGGGGACAGGGGGTTCCTACGAGCAGTACTTC. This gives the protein CASSQGTGGSYEQYF.